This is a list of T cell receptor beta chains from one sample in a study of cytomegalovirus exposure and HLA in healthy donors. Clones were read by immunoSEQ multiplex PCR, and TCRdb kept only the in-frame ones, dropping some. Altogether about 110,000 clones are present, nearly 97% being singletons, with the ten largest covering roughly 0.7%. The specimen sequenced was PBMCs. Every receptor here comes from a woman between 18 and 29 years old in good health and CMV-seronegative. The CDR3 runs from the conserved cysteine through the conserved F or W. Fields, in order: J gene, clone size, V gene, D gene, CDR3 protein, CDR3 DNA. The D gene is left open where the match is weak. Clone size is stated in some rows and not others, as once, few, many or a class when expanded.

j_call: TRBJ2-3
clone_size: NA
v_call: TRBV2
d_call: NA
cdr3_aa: CASTVGTRTDTQYF
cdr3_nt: TGTGCCAGCACCGTCGGGACTCGCACAGATACGCAGTATTTT

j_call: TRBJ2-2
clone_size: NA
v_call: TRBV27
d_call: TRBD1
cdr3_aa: CASSTGENTGELFF
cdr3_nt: TGTGCCAGCAGTACAGGGGAGAACACCGGGGAGCTGTTTTTT

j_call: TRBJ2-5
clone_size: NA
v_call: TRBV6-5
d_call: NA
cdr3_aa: CASSSVESETQYF
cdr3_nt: TGTGCCAGCAGTTCTGTTGAGTCGGAGACCCAGTACTTC

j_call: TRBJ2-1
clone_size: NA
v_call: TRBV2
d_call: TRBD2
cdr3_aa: CASSEATGGTYNEQFF
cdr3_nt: TGTGCCAGCAGTGAAGCGACGGGGGGGACCTACAATGAGCAGTTCTTC

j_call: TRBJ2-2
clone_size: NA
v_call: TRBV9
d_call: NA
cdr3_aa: CASSPRSGHGELFF
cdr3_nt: TGTGCCAGCAGCCCGCGTTCTGGTCACGGGGAGCTGTTTTTT

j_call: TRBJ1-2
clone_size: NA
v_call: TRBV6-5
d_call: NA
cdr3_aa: CASTAAPFNYGYTF
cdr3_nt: TGTGCCAGCACGGCAGCGCCGTTTAACTATGGCTACACCTTC

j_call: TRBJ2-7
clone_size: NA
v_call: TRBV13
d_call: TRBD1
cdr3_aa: CASSESGQGNYEQYF
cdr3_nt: TGTGCCAGCAGCGAATCGGGACAGGGGAACTACGAGCAGTACTTC

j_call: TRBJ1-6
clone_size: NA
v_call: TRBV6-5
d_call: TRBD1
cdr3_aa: CASSYLASGGYSPLHF
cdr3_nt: TGTGCCAGCAGTTACTTGGCCTCAGGGGGATATTCACCCCTCCACTTT

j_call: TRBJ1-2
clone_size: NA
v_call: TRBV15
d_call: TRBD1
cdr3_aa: CATSRDLTGGGGYTF
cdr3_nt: TGTGCCACCAGCAGAGATTTGACAGGGGGAGGGGGCTACACCTTC

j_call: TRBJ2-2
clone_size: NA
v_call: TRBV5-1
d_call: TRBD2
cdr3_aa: CASSWDYRNTGELFF
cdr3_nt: TGCGCCAGCAGCTGGGACTATAGGAACACCGGGGAGCTGTTTTTT

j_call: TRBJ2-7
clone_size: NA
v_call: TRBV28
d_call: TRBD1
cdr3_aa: CASSGTGTGGYEQYF
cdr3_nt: TGTGCCAGCAGCGGGACCGGGACAGGGGGTTACGAGCAGTACTTC

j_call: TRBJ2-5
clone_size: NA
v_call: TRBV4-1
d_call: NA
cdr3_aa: CASSQELRGSQETQYF
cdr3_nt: TGCGCCAGCAGCCAGGAACTACGGGGGAGTCAAGAGACCCAGTACTTC

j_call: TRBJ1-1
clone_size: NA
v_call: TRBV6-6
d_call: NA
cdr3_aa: CASSYMADTEAFF
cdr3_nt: TGTGCCAGCAGTTACATGGCAGACACTGAAGCTTTCTTT

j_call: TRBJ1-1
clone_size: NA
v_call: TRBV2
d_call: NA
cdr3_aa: CASRGRENTEAFF
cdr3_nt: TGTGCCAGCAGAGGACGGGAGAACACTGAAGCTTTCTTT

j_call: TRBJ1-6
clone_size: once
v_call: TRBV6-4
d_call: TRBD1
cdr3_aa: CASRATGLYDSPLHF
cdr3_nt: TGTGCCAGCAGAGCGACAGGGTTATATGATTCACCCCTCCACTTT

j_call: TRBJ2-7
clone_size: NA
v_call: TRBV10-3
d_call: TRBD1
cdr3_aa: CAISEYWRTGGPQLTYEQYF
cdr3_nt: TGTGCCATCAGTGAATACTGGCGGACAGGGGGACCGCAACTTACCTACGAGCAGTACTTC

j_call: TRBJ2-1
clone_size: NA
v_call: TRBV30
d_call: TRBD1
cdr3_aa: CAWTGGDEQFF
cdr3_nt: TGTGCCTGGACAGGGGGCGATGAGCAGTTCTTC

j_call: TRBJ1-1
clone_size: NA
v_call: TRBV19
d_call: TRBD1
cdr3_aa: CASRGQASGNTEAFF
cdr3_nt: TGTGCCAGTAGGGGACAGGCCTCGGGGAACACTGAAGCTTTCTTT